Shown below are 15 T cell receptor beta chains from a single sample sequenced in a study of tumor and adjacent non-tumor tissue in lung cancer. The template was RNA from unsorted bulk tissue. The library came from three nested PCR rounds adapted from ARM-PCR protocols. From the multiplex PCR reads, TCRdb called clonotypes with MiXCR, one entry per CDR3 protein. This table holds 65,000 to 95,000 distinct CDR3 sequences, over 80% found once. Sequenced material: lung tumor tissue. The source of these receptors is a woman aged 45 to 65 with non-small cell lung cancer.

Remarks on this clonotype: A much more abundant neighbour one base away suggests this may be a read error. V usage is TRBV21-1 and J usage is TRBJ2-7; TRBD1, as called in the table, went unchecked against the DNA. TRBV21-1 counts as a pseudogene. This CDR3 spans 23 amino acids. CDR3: CASSKATNTTGVVLASAAYEQYF. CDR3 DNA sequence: TGTGCCAGCAGCAAAGCTACCAACACGACAGGGGTGGTTTTGGCTAGCGCAGCCTACGAGCAGTACTTC.

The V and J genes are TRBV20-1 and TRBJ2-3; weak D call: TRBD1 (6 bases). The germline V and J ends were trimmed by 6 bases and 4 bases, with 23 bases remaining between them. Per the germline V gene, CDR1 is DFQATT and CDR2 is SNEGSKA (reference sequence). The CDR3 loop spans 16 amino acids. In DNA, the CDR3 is TGCAGTGCCGCCGGCCCTATAACAGGGAGCGCAGATACGCAGTATTTT. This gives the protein CSAAGPITGSADTQYF.

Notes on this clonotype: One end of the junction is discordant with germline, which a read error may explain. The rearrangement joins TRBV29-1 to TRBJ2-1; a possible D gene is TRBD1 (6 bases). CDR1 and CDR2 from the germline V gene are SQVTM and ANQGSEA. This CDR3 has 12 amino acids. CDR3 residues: CSVEPEAGEQFF. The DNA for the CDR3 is TGCAGCGTTGAACCCGAGGCAGGGGAGCAATTCTTC.

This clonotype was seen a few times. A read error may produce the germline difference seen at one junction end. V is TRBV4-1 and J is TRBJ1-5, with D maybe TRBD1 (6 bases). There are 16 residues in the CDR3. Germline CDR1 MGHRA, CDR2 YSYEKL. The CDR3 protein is CASSQDSGGAHQPHHF. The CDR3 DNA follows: TGCGCCAGCAGCCAAGATTCGGGGGGGGCTCATCAACCCCACCATTTT.

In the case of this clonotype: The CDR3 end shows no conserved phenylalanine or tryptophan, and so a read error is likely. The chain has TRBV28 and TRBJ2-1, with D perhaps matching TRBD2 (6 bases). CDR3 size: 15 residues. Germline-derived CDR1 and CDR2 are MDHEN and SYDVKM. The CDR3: CASRGSNGSLNEQFL. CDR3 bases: TGTGCCAGCAGGGGGAGTAACGGGAGTCTCAATGAACAGTTCTTA.

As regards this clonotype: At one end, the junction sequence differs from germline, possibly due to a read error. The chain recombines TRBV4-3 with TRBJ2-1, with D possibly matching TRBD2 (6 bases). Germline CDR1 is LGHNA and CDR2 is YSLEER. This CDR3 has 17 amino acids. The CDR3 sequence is CASIQTSISNSYNEQFF. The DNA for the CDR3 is TGCGCCAGCATCCAAACTAGCATTTCGAACTCCTACAATGAGCAGTTCTTC.

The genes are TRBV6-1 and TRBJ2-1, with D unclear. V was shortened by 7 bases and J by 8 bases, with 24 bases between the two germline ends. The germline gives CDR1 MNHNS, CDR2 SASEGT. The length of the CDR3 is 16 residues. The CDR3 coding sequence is TGTGCCAGCAAGTACCTAACAAGGTCCTTTGTGGATGAGCAGTTCTTC. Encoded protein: CASKYLTRSFVDEQFF.

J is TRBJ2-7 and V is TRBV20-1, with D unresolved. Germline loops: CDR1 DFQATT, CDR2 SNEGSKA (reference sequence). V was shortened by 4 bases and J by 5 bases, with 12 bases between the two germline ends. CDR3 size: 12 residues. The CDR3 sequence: CSANTFGNEQYF. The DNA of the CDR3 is TGCAGTGCTAATACCTTCGGTAACGAGCAGTACTTC.

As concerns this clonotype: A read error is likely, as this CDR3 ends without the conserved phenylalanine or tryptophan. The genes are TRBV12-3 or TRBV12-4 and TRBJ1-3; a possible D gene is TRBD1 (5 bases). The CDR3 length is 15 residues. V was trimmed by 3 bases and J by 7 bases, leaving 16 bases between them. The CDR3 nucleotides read TGTGCCAGCAGTTTGGACACATTGGGGGTGAACACCATATATTAT. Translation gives CASSLDTLGVNTIYY.

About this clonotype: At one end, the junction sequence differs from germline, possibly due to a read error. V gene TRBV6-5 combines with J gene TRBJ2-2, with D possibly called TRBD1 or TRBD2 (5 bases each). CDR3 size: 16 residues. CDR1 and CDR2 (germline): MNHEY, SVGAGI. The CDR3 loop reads CANSLRQFVNTGELLF. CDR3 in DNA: TGTGCCAACAGCCTCCGACAGTTCGTGAACACCGGGGAGCTGTTATTT.

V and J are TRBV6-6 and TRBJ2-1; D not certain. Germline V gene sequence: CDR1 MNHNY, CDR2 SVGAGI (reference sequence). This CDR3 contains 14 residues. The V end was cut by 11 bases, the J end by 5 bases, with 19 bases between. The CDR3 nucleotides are TGTGCCTTCAGTTACTCTTGGCAGAACAATGAGCAGTTCTTC. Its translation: CAFSYSWQNNEQFF.

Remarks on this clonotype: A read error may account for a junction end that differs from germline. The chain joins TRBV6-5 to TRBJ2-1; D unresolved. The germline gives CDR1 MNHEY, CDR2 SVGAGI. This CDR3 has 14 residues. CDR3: CASSYSPEANEQFF. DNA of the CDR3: TGTGCCAGCAGCTATTCCCCCGAGGCCAATGAGCAGTTTTTC.

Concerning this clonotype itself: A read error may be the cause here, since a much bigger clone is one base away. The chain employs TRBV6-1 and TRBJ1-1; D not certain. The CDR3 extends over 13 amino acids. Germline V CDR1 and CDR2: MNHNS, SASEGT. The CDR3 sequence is CASTLDLNTGAFF. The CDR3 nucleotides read TGTGCCAGCACCCTGGACCTGAACACTGGAGCTTTCTTT.

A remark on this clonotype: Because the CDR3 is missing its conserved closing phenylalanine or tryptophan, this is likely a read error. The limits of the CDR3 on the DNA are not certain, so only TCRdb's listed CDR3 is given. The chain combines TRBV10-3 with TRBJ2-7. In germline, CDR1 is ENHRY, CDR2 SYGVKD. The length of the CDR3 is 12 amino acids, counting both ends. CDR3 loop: CAISEPSYEKYL.

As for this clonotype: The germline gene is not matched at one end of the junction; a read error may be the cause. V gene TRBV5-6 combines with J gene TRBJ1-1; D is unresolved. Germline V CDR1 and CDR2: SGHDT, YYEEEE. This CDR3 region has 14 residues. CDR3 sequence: CASSLLGSKTEAYF. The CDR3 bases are TGTGCCAGTAGCTTGCTGGGGAGCAAAACTGAAGCTTACTTT.